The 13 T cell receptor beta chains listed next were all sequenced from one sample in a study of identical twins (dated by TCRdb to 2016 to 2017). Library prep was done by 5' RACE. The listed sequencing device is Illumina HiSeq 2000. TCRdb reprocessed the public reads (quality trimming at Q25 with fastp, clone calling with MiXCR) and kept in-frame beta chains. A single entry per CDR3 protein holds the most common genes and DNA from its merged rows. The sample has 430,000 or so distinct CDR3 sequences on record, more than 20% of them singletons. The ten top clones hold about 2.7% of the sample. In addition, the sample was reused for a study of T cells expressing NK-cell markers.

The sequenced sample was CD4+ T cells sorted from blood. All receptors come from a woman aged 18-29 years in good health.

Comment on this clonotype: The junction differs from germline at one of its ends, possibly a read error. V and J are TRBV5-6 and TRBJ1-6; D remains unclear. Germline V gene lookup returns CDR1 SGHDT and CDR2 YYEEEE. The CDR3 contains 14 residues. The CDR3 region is CASRFGQFNSPLHF. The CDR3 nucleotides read TGTGCCAGCCGCTTTGGGCAGTTTAATTCACCCCTCCACTTT.

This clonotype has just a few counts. In DNA, the CDR3 is TGTGCCAGCAGCTTGGTGGGGGCAGCCACCTACGAGCAGTACTTC. Translated: CASSLVGAATYEQYF. The chain has TRBV5-6 and TRBJ2-7; the D gene is possibly TRBD1 (6 bases). V lost 0 bases and J lost 2, with 12 bases in between. This CDR3 comprises 15 residues. The germline CDR1 and CDR2 sequences are SGHDT and YYEEEE.

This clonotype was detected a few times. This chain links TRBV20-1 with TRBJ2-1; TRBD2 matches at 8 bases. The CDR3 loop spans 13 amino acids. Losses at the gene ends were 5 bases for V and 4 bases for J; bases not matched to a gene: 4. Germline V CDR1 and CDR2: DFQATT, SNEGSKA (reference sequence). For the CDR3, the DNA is TGCAGTGCTCCGGGGGGGGGTTACAATGAGCAGTTCTTC. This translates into CSAPGGGYNEQFF.

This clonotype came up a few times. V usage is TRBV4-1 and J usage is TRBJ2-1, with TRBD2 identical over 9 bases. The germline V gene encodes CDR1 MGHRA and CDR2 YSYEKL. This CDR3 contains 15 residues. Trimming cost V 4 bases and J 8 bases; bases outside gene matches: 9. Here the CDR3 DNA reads TGCGCCAGCAGCCGGATGGGACTAGCAGGGGATGAGCAGTTCTTC. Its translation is CASSRMGLAGDEQFF.

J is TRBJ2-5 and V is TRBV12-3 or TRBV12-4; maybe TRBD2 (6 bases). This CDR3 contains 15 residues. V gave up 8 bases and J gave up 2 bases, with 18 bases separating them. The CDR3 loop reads CASEYSDGRQETQYF. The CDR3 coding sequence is TGTGCCAGCGAATATAGCGATGGGAGGCAAGAGACCCAGTACTTC.

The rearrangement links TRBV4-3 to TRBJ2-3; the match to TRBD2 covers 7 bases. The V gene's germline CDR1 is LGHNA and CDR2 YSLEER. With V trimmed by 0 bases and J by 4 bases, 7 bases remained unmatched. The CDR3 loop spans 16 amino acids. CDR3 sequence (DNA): TGCGCCAGCAGCCAAGATCTAGGGAGGGAGGCAGATACGCAGTATTTT. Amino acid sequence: CASSQDLGREADTQYF.

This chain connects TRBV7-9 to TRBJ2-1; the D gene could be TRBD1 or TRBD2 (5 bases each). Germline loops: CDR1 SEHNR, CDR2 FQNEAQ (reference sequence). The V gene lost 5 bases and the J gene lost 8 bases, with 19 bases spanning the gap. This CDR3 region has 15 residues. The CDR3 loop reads CASSLEGLSVDEQFF. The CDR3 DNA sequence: TGTGCCAGCAGCCTCGAGGGGCTGAGCGTCGATGAGCAGTTCTTC.

This chain's CDR3 is CASRPVRYNEQFF. CDR3 bases: TGTGCCAGCAGGCCGGTCCGGTACAATGAGCAGTTCTTC. The chain recombines TRBV6-2 or TRBV6-3 with TRBJ2-1; D is unresolved. Trimming took 6 bases from V and 4 from J, leaving 10 bases between them. Germline V gene sequence: CDR1 MNHEY, CDR2 SVGEGT. This CDR3 region has 13 residues.

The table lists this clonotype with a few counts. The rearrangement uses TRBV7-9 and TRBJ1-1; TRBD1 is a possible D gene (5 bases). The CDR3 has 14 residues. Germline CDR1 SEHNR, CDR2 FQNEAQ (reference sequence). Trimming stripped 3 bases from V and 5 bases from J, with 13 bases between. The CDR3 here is CASSFPPGGTEAFF. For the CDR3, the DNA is TGTGCCAGCAGCTTTCCCCCGGGGGGAACTGAAGCTTTCTTT.

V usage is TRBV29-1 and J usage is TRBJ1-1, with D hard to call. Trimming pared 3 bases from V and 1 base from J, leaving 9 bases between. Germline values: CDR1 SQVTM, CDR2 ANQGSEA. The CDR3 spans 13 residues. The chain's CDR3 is CSVELQPNTEAFF. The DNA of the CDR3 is TGCAGCGTTGAGTTGCAGCCGAACACTGAAGCTTTCTTT.

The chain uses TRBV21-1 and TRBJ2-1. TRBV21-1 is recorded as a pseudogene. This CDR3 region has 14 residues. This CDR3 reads CASSKGKCLNEQFF. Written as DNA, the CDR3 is TGTGCCAGCAGCAAAGGAAAATGTCTAAATGAGCAGTTCTTC.

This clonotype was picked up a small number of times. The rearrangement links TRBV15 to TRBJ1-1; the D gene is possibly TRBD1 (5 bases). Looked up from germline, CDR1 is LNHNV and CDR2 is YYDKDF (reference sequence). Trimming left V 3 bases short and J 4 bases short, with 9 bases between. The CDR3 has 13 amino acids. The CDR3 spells CATSRGGSTEAFF. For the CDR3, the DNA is TGTGCCACCAGCAGGGGGGGTAGCACTGAAGCTTTCTTT.

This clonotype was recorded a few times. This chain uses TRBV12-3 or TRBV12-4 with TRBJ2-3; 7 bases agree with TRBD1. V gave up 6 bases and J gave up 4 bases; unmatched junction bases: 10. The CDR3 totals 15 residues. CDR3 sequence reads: CASSPGTARADTQYF. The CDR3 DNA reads TGTGCCAGCAGCCCCGGGACAGCGCGAGCAGATACGCAGTATTTT.